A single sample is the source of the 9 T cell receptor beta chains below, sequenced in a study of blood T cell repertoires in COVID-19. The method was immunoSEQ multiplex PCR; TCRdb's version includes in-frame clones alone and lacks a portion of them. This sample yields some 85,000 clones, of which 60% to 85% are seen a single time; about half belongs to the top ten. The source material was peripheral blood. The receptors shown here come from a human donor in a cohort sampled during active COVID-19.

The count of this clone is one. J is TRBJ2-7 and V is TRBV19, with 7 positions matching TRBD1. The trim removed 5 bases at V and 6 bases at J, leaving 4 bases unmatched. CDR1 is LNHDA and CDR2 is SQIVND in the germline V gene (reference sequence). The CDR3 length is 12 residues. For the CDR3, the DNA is TGTGCCAGTAGTCCAAACAGGGGCGAGCAGTACTTC. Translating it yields CASSPNRGEQYF.

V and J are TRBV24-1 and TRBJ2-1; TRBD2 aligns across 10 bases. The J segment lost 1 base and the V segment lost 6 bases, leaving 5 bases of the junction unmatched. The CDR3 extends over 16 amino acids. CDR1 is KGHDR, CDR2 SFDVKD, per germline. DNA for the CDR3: TGTGCCACCAGTCCTAGCGGGAGTTTATCCTACAATGAGCAGTTCTTC. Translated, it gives CATSPSGSLSYNEQFF.

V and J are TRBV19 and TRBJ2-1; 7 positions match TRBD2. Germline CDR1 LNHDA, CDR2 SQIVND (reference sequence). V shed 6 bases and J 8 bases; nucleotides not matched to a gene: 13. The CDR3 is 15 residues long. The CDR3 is CASSPNRTSRDEQFF. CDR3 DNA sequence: TGTGCCAGTAGCCCAAACCGGACTAGTCGGGATGAGCAGTTCTTC. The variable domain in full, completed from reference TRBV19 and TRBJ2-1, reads DGGITQSPKYLFRKEGQNVTLSCEQNLNHDAMYWYRQDPGQGLRLIYYSQIVNDFQKGDIAEGYSVSREKKESFPLTVTSAQKNPTAFYLCASSPNRTSRDEQFFGPGTRLTVL.

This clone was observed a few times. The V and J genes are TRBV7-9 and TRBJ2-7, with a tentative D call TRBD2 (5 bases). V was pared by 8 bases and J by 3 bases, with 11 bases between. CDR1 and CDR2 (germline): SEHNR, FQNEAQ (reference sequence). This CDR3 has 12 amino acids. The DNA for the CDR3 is TGTGCCAGCGGGAGCGGCAGCTACGAGCAGTACTTC. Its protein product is CASGSGSYEQYF. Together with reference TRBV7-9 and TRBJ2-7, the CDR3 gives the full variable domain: DTGVSQNPRHKITKRGQNVTFRCDPISEHNRLYWYRQTLGQGPEFLTYFQNEAQLEKSRLLSDRFSAERPKGSFSTLEIQRTEQGDSAMYLCASGSGSYEQYFGPGTRLTVT.

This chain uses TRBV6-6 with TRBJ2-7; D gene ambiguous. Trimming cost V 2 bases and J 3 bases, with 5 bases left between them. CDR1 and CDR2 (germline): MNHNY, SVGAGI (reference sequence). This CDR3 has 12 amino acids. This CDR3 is CASSYDNYEQYF. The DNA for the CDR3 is TGTGCCAGCAGTTACGACAACTACGAGCAGTACTTC.

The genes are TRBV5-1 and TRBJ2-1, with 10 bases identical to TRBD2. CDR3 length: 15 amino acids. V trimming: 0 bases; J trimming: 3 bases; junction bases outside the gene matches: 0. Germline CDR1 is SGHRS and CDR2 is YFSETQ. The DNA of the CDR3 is TGCGCCAGCAGCTTGGGACTAGCGGGCTACAATGAGCAGTTCTTC. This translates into CASSLGLAGYNEQFF.

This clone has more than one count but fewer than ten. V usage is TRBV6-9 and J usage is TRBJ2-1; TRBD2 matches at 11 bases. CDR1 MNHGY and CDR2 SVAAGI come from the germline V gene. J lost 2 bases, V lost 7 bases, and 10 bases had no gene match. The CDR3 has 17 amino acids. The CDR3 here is CASNQGTSGSAYNEQFF. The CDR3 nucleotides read TGTGCCAGCAACCAAGGGACTAGCGGCTCCGCCTACAATGAGCAGTTCTTC.

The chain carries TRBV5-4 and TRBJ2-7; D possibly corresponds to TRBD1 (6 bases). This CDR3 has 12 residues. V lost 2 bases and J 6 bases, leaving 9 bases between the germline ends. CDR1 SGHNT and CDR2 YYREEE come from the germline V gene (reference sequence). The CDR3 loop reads CASSLQGSEQYF. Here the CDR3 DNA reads TGTGCCAGCAGCTTACAGGGCAGCGAGCAGTACTTC.

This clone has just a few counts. CDR3 protein: CASSDHAGIHGYTF. The CDR3, as DNA: TGTGCCAGCAGCGACCATGCAGGGATCCATGGCTACACCTTC. The chain carries TRBV7-9 and TRBJ1-2, with D maybe TRBD1 (5 bases). Trimming removed 5 bases from V and 6 bases from J, with 16 bases in between. Germline V gene data show CDR1 as SEHNR and CDR2 as FQNEAQ (reference sequence). This CDR3 has 14 residues.